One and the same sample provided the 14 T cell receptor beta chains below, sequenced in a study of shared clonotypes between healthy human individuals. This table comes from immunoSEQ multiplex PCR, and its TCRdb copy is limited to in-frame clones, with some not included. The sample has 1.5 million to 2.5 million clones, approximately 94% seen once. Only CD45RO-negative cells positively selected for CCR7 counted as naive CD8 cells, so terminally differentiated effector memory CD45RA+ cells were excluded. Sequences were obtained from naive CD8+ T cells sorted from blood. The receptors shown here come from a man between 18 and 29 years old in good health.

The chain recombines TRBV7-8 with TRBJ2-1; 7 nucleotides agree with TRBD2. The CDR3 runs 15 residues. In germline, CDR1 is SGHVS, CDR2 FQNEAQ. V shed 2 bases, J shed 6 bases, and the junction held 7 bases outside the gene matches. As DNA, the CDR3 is TGTGCCAGCAGCTTAAACGGGGGGATAGGCAATGAGCAGTTCTTC. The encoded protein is CASSLNGGIGNEQFF. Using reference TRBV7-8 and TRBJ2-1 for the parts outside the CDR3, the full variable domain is GAGVSQSPRYKVAKRGQDVALRCDPISGHVSLFWYQQALGQGPEFLTYFQNEAQLDKSGLPSDRFFAERPEGSVSTLKIQRTQQEDSAVYLCASSLNGGIGNEQFFGPGTRLTVL.

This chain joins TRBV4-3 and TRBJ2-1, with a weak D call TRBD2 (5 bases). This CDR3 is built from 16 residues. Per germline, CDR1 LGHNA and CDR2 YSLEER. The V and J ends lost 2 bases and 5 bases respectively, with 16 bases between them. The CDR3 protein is CASSQFSAGPNNEQFF. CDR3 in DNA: TGCGCCAGCAGCCAATTTAGCGCGGGTCCTAACAATGAGCAGTTCTTC.

The chain's CDR3 is CASQRSDEQFF. The CDR3 coding sequence is TGTGCCAGCCAACGGTCCGATGAGCAGTTCTTC. The rearrangement uses TRBV27 and TRBJ2-1; the D is unclear. The CDR3 extends over 11 amino acids. The germline gives CDR1 MNHEY, CDR2 SMNVEV (reference sequence). V was cut by 8 bases and J by 8 bases, with 10 bases left in between.

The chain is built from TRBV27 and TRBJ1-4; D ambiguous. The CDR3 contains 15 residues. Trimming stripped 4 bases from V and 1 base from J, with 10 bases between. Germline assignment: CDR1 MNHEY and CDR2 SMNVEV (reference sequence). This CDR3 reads CASSWGDGTNEKLFF. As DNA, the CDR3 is TGTGCCAGCAGTTGGGGTGACGGAACTAATGAAAAACTGTTTTTT.

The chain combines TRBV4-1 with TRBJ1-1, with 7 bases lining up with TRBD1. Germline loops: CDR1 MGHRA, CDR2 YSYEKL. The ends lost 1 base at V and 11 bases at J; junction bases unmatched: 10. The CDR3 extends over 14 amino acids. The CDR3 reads CASSQVGEGASAFF. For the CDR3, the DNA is TGCGCCAGCAGCCAAGTTGGGGAGGGGGCATCTGCTTTCTTT.

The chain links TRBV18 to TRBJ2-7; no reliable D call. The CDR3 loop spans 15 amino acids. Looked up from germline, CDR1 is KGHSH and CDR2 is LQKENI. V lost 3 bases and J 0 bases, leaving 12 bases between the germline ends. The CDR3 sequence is CASSPLDTSSYEQYF. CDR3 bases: TGTGCCAGCTCACCGCTAGACACAAGCTCCTACGAGCAGTACTTC.

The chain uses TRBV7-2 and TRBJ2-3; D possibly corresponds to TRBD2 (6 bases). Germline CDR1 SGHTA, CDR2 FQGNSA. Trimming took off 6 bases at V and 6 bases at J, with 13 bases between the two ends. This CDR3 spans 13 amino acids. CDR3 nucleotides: TGTGCCAGCAGGGGGGGTTTTCAGGATACGCAGTATTTT. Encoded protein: CASRGGFQDTQYF.

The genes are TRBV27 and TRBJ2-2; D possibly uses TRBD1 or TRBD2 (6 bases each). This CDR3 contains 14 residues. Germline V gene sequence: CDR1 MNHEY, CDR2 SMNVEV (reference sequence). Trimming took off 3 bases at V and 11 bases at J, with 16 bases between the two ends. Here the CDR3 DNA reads TGTGCCAGCAGTTTCCCCCAGGTCGGGGGCGAGCTGTTTTTT. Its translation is CASSFPQVGGELFF.

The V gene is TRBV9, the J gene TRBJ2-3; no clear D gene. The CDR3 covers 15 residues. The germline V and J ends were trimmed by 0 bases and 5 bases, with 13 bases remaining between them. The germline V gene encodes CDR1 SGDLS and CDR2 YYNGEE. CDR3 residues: CASSVGNIGRDTQYF. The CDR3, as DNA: TGTGCCAGCAGCGTAGGGAATATAGGAAGAGATACGCAGTATTTT. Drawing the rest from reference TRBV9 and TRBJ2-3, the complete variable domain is DSGVTQTPKHLITATGQRVTLRCSPRSGDLSVYWYQQSLDQGLQFLIQYYNGEERAKGNILERFSAQQFPDLHSELNLSSLELGDSALYFCASSVGNIGRDTQYFGPGTRLTVL.

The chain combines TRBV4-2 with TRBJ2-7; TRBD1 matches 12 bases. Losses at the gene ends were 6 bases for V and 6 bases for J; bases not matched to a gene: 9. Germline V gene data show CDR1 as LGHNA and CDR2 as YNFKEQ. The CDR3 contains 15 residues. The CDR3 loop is CASSYPGQGAREQYF. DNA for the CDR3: TGTGCCAGCAGTTATCCGGGACAGGGGGCCCGCGAGCAGTACTTC.

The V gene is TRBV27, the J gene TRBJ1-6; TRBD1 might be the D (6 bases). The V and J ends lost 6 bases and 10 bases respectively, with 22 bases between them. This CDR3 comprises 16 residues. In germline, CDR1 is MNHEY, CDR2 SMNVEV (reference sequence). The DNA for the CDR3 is TGTGCCAGCAGCCCCCAGGGGAATTGGATAGGATCACCCCTCCACTTT. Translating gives CASSPQGNWIGSPLHF.

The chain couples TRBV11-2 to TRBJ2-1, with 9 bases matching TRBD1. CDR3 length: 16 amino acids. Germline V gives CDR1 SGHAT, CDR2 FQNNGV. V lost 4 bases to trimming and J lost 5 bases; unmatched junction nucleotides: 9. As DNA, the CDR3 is TGTGCCAGCAGCTCCCGAGCGGGACAGGGAGACAATGAGCAGTTCTTC. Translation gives CASSSRAGQGDNEQFF.

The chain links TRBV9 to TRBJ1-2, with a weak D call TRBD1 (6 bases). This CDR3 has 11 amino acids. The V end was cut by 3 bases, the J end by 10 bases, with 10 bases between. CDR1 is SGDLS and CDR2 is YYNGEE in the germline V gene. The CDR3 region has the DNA TGTGCCAGCAGCGCACAGGGCACCTACACCTTC. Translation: CASSAQGTYTF.

The CDR3 bases are TGTGCCAGCAGCTCTAAAAAGACTAGCGGGTCCTACGAGCAGTACTTC. It codes for CASSSKKTSGSYEQYF. J is TRBJ2-7 and V is TRBV11-2; 10 nucleotides line up with TRBD2. Germline V gives CDR1 SGHAT, CDR2 FQNNGV. V gave up 4 bases and J gave up 1 base; unmatched junction bases: 7. The CDR3 extends over 16 amino acids. The full variable domain, in which reference TRBV11-2 and TRBJ2-7 provide the parts outside the CDR3, is EAGVAQSPRYKIIEKRQSVAFWCNPISGHATLYWYQQILGQGPKLLIQFQNNGVVDDSQLPKDRFSAERLKGVDSTLKIQPAKLEDSAVYLCASSSKKTSGSYEQYFGPGTRLTVT.